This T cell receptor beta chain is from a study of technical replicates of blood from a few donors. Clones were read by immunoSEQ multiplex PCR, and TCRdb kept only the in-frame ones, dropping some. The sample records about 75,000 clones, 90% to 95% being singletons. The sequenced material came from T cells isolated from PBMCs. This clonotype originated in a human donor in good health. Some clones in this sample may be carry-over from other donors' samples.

The CDR3 coding sequence is TGTGCCAGCAGCCTATCACACGGGGGGGGATATTCACCCCTCCACTTT. Translation: CASSLSHGGGYSPLHF. This rearrangement joins TRBV7-3 to TRBJ1-6; possibly TRBD1 for D (5 bases). CDR1 SGHTA and CDR2 FQGTGA come from the germline V gene. The CDR3 length is 16 residues. V dropped 5 bases and J dropped 8 bases, with 19 bases sitting between them.